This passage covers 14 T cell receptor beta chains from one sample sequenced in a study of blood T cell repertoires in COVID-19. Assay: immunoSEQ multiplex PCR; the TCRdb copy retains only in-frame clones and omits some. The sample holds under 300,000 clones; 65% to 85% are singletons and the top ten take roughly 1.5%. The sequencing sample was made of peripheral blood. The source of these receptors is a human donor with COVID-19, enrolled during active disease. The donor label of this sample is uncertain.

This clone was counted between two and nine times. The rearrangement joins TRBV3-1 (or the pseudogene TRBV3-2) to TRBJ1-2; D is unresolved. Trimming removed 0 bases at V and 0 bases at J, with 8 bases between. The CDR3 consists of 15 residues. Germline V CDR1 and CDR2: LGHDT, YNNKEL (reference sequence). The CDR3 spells CASSQDQRANYGYTF. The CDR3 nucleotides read TGTGCCAGCAGCCAAGACCAGAGGGCTAACTATGGCTACACCTTC.

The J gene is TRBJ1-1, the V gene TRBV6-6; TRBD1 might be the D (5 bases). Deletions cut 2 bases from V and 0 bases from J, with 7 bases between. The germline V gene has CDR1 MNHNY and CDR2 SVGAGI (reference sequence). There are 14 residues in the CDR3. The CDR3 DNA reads TGTGCCAGCAGTTACGACAGTTTGAACACTGAAGCTTTCTTT. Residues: CASSYDSLNTEAFF.

The CDR3, as DNA: TGTGCCAGCAGTTTACCGGGACAGGGGGTTAATTCACCCCTCCACTTT. This translates into CASSLPGQGVNSPLHF. The chain uses TRBV6-5 and TRBJ1-6; 11 bases fit TRBD1. This CDR3 has 16 residues. The V gene's germline CDR1 is MNHEY and CDR2 SVGAGI. V was pared by 4 bases and J by 6 bases, with 5 bases of the junction left unmatched.

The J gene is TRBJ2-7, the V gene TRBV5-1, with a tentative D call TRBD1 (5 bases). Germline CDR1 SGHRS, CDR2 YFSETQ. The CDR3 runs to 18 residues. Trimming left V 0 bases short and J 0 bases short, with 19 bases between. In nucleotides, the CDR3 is TGCGCCAGCAGCTTGGCCCCCAGTGACAGCGATTTCTCCTACGAGCAGTACTTC. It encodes CASSLAPSDSDFSYEQYF.

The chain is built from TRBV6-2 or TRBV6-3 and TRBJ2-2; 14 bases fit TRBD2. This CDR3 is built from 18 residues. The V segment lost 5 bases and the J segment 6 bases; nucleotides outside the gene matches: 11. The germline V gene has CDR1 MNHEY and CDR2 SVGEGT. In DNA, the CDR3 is TGTGCCAGCAGTAAAGCGACTAGCGGGAGGGCCCTCCCCGGGGAGCTGTTTTTT. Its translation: CASSKATSGRALPGELFF.

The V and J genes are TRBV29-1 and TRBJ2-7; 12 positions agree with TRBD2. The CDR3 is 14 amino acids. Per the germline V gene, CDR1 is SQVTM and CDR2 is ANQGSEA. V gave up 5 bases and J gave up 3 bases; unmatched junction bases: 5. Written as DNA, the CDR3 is TGCAGCGTTTTCGGACTAGCGGGAATCTACGAGCAGTACTTC. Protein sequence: CSVFGLAGIYEQYF.

The CDR3 here is CASSRDRGAFF. In DNA form, the CDR3 reads TGTGCCAGTAGCCGGGACAGGGGAGCTTTCTTT. The chain uses TRBV19 and TRBJ1-1; 10 bases align to TRBD1. Germline V CDR1 and CDR2: LNHDA, SQIVND (reference sequence). CDR3 length: 11 residues. V shed 6 bases, J shed 10 bases, and the junction held 2 bases outside the gene matches.

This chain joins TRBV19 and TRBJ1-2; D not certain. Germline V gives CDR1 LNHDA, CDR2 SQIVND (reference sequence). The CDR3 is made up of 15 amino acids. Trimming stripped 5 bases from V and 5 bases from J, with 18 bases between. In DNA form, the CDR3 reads TGTGCCAGTAGTCCGGAGAAAAGAACCCATTATGGCTACACCTTC. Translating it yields CASSPEKRTHYGYTF.

CDR3 in amino acids: CASSGAGTGSGEQFF. The CDR3 coding sequence is TGTGCCAGCAGTGGAGCCGGGACTGGCTCGGGAGAGCAGTTCTTC. This chain connects TRBV27 to TRBJ2-1, with D perhaps TRBD2 (6 bases). With 5 bases removed from V and 10 bases from J, the gap between germline ends came to 21 bases. From germline, CDR1 is MNHEY and CDR2 SMNVEV (reference sequence). CDR3 length equals 15 residues.

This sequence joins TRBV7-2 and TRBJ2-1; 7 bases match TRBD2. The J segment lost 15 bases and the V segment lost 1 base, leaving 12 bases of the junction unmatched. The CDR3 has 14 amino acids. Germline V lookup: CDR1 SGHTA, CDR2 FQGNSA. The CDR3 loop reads CASSLEGGAGVPFF. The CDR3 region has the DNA TGTGCCAGCAGCTTAGAAGGTGGGGCGGGAGTACCGTTCTTC. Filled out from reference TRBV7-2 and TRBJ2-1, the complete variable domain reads GAGVSQSPSNKVTEKGKDVELRCDPISGHTALYWYRQSLGQGLEFLIYFQGNSAPDKSGLPSDRFSAERTGGSVSTLTIQRTQQEDSAVYLCASSLEGGAGVPFFGPGTRLTVL.

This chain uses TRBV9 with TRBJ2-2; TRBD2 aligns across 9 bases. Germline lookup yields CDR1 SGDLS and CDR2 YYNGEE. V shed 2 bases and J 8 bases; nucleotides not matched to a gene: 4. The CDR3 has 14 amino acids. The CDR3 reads CASSVETSGGELFF. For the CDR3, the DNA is TGTGCCAGCAGCGTTGAGACTAGCGGTGGGGAGCTGTTTTTT.

CDR3 in DNA: TGCAGTGCTAGTCGGGCGGGAGTTTCCAATGAGCAGTTCTTC. Translation gives CSASRAGVSNEQFF. The V call is TRBV20-1, the J call TRBJ2-1; the match to TRBD2 covers 7 bases. The CDR3 is 14 residues long. Unmatched junction bases numbered 8, after V lost 3 bases and J lost 6 bases. The germline V gene has CDR1 DFQATT and CDR2 SNEGSKA (reference sequence).

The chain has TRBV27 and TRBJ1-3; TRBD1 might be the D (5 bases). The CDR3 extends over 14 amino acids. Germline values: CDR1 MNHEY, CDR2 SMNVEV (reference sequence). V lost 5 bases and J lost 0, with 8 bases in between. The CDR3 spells CASSRTRSGNTIYF. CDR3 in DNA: TGTGCCAGCAGTCGGACACGCTCTGGAAACACCATATATTTT.

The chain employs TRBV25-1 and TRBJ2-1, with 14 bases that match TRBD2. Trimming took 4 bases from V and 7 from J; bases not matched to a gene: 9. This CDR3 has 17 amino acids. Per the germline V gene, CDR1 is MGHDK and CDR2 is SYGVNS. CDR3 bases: TGTGCCAGCAGTGCCCATACCGGGACTAGCGGGAGTAATGAGCAGTTCTTC. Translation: CASSAHTGTSGSNEQFF.